The clone carrying this TCR beta chain was observed a few times. These data originate in a study of blood T cells in healthy people across ages. Study-wide context: Template-switching capture recovered about one barcoded beta molecule per two T cells.

A second PCR, run for about 6 to 12 cycles, used a sample-barcoded 5' primer plus a J-beta primer mix. TCRdb itself ran the 5' RACE reads through MiXCR, one entry per CDR3 protein. The repertoire holds more than 1,000,000 distinct CDR3 sequences, under 30% seen once, with less than 0.75% in the top ten. The sample was also reused in another study, on T cells of mothers and their children. That paper adds: Over 8.5 million reads per mother and about 3 million per child were obtained. Related and unrelated pairs show similar thymic shaping of TCR recombination output. The study found slightly higher but non-significant overlap in related versus unrelated mother-child pairs.

This TCR was sampled from a girl aged 2-10 years in good health. The specimen sequenced was blood.

The CDR3 DNA sequence: TGTGCCACCAGTGATTTGCCGGGACCGAATGAGCAGTTCTTC. This translates into CATSDLPGPNEQFF. The chain is built from TRBV24-1 and TRBJ2-5, with D perhaps TRBD1 or TRBD2 (5 bases each). The J call may not be correct, given that the DNA end is closer to TRBJ2-1. Germline V gene data show CDR1 as KGHDR and CDR2 as SFDVKD. The CDR3 length is 14 residues.